This T cell receptor beta chain appears in the sequencing data of a study of tumor-infiltrating lymphocytes in primary liver carcinoma (TCRdb year 2017). As for the study more broadly: Of the five patients (three men and two women, aged 30 to 69 years), four had hepatocellular carcinoma and one had combined HCC and intrahepatic cholangiocarcinoma. The five patients had tumors staged T1-T3 N0M0, with maximum diameters ranging from about 4 to 10 cm. Samples yielded roughly 3.5 to 8 million productive TCRbeta reads; read depth did not differ significantly between tissue types. TCRbeta repertoire sequencing, expression microarrays and whole-exome sequencing were combined in the study across five regions of each liver tumor, with adjacent normal tissue and blood also included. A total of 35 specimens from 5 patients went through TCRbeta repertoire sequencing, namely 25 tumor regions, 5 adjacent noncancerous liver tissues and 5 peripheral blood samples. Agilent mRNA microarray profiling was performed on the 20 to 25 tumor region samples to relate TCRbeta repertoire diversity to the local molecular phenotype. High reproducibility was observed for the technical replicate repertoires, with mean shared-clone rates about 0.89 and correlation coefficients above 0.95. Here is what the overall study found, with its caveats: The top 250 clones made up a significantly larger repertoire fraction in tumors than in blood (p = 0.039). Pairs of tumor regions showed greater repertoire overlap (mean 36%) than tumor-adjacent pairs (17%) or tumor-blood pairs (approximately 15%), which is consistent with antigen-driven expansion. Only about 7.5-25% of top clones were found in all five regions of a tumor, suggesting spatial heterogeneity of tumor-infiltrating T cells. Bulk unsorted samples precluded comparing CD4+ and CD8+ T cell repertoires. Only the TCR beta chain was sequenced, which likely underestimates true repertoire diversity because unpaired alpha chains were not captured. Only 4 or 5 patients were included in the study, and the authors note that the findings should be validated in a larger study.

Without any cell sorting, total RNA and DNA were extracted together from 20-30 mg of bulk tissue using the AllPrep DNA/RNA mini kit. Between November 2015 and March 2016, roughly five patients in China with histopathologically diagnosed primary liver carcinoma had surgical resection. At the time of sampling, the patients were treatment-naive and had chronic HBV infection. Five spatially separated regions were sampled per tumor: superior, inferior, left-lateral and right-lateral poles, plus the tumor centre. According to histology, viable tumor cells made up more than 75% of every tumor sample. Each fresh piece of tumor and adjacent tissue was cut in two, with one half stored in RNAlater at -80 degrees C and the other half sent for histology. In the case of this clonotype: Its specific antigen is unknown. Since no conserved phenylalanine or tryptophan closes the CDR3, a read error is the likely cause.

Using a constant-region primer and ProtoScript II reverse transcriptase, TCRbeta-specific cDNA was reverse-transcribed from 500 to 650 ng total RNA. TCRbeta libraries were built with three nested multiplex PCR rounds, a slightly modified ARM-PCR procedure. Each of the first two PCR rounds ran for approximately 10 cycles using multiplex TRBV1-TRBV30 forward primers together with a Cbeta reverse primer. Sample barcodes and Illumina adapters were added in a final 25-cycle PCR with Deep VentR polymerase. Amplicons of 200-500 bp were gel-purified with a QIAquick gel extraction kit before sequencing. TCRbeta amplicons were sequenced on an Illumina HiSeq 2500 with 250-bp paired-end reads. Per the authors' processing: To recover full CDR3 sequences, reads were quality-trimmed using Trimmomatic v0.33 and paired reads were then merged using FLASH v1.2.11. V, D and J germline segments were assigned to the rearranged TCRbeta sequences using MiGEC v1.2.1b. Clonotype statistics and Shannon-Wiener diversity indices were computed with VDJtools v1.0.0. To cut down on sampling bias, every analysis after diversity analysis relied on just the 250 most abundant clonotypes from each sample. The public reads were reprocessed in TCRdb via fastp at Q25 and MiXCR, keeping in-frame beta chains. Rows merge per CDR3 protein into single entries with the most common DNA and genes. The V and J calls were determined by TCRdb, not by the authors. Recorded for this sample are fewer than 90,000 distinct CDR3 sequences; 55% to 85% of them occurred a single time. The top ten clones comprise roughly a fifth of the sample.

The CDR1 and CDR2 encoded by the germline V gene are MNHEY and SVGAGI. The CDR3 has 14 residues if both end residues are counted. The sequence is cut down to CDR3 DNA, 42 bases in frame from base 1. Relative to germline, V is 2 bases shorter and J is 4 bases shorter, with 9 bases between their ends. The receptor's source is a man aged 35-49 years with primary liver carcinoma and hepatitis B virus infection. The chain uses TRBV6-5 and TRBJ2-1, and possibly TRBD1, on 5 matching bases. The specimen sequenced was liver tumor tissue from sampling region 1. The cell subset or site label, read with the paper, signifies: tumor region T1, superior pole. The bases are TGTGCCAGCAGTTACGGGGCCGGATACAATGAGCAGTTCTCC. Translated, it gives CASSYGAGYNEQFS.